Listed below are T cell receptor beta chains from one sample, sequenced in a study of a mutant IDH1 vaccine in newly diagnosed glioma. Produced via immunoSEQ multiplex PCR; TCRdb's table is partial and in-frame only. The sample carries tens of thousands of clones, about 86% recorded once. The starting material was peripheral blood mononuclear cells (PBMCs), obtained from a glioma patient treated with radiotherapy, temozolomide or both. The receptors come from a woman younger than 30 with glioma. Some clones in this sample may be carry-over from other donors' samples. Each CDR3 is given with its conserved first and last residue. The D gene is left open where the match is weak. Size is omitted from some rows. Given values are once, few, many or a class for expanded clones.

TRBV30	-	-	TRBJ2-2	TGTGCCTTAAGCCCCGACTCGTACACCGGGGAGCTGTTTTTT	CALSPDSYTGELFF
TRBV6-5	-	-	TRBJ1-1	TGTGCCAGCAGTTCCAGGGTTGACACTGAAGCTTTCTTT	CASSSRVDTEAFF
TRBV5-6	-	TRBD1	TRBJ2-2	TGTGCCAGCAGCTTGGGAGGGGGCAGCAGTAACACCGGGGAGCTGTTTTTT	CASSLGGGSSNTGELFF
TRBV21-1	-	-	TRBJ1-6	TGTGCCAGCAGCCACAAGAGAGGGGTCTCCTATAATTCACCCCTCCACTTT	CASSHKRGVSYNSPLHF
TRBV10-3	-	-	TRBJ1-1	TGTGCCATCAGTGACAGGGGAGGAGTGAACACTGAAGCTTTCTTT	CAISDRGGVNTEAFF
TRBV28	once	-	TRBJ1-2	TGTGCCAGCAGTTTCGGGGAATCAAAATACTATGGCTACACCTTC	CASSFGESKYYGYTF
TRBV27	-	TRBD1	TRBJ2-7	TGTGCCAGCAGTTCTCCCTACCGGGACAGGAGTTACGAGCAGTACTTC	CASSSPYRDRSYEQYF
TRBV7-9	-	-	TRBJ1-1	TGTGCCAGCAGCTCAGACCTAGCCTGGGAGAACACTGAAGCTTTCTTT	CASSSDLAWENTEAFF
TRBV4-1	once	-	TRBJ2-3	TGCGCCAGCAGCCAAGCATCAGATACGCAGTATTTT	CASSQASDTQYF
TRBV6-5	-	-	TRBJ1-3	TGTGCCAGCAGCCCGACCGGGTTCTCTGGAAACACCATATATTTT	CASSPTGFSGNTIYF
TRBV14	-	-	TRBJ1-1	TGTGCCAGCAGCCGGGGACGGACGAACACTGAAGCTTTCTTT	CASSRGRTNTEAFF
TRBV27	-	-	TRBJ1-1	TGTGCCAGCAGTTTATCGGGAGGGGTCACTGAAGCTTTCTTT	CASSLSGGVTEAFF
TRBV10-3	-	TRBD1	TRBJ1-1	TGTGCCATCAGTGCAGGGGGCGCCCGGAACACTGAAGCTTTCTTT	CAISAGGARNTEAFF
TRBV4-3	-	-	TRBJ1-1	TGCGCCAGCAGCGCCCTAGAAGGTACTGAAGCTTTCTTT	CASSALEGTEAFF
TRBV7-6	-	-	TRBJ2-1	TGTGCCAGCAGTCTGGGGCAGGGAGGTGAGCAGTTCTTC	CASSLGQGGEQFF
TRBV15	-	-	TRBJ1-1	TGTGCCACCAGCAGAGTGGAAACTGAAGCTTTCTTT	CATSRVETEAFF
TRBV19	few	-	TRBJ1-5	TGTGCCAGTAGTATCGGTGGGAATCAGCCCCAGCATTTT	CASSIGGNQPQHF
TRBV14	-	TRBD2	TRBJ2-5	TGTGCCAGCAGCCTCCCCGGACTAGGACAAGAGACCCAGTACTTC	CASSLPGLGQETQYF
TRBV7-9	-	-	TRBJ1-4	TGTGCCTCCCACGGGGGAACTAATGAAAAACTGTTTTTT	CASHGGTNEKLFF
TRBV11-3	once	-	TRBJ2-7	TGTGCCAGCAGCCCTTTCCTAGGGTACGAGCAGTACTTC	CASSPFLGYEQYF
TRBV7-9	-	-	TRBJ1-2	TGTGCCAGCAGCTTCGACAGGAGCGTCACCTTC	CASSFDRSVTF
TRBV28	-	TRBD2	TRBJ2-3	TGTGCCAGCAGCTTACTAGCGGGAGCCTTAGATACGCAGTATTTT	CASSLLAGALDTQYF
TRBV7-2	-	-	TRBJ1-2	TGTGCCAGCACCCTAGGGGCGGTGCAGGTTCATGGCTACACCTTC	CASTLGAVQVHGYTF
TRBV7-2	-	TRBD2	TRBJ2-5	TGTGCCAGCGACCCCGGGGTGGGGGGGATTGCAGAGACCCAGTACTTC	CASDPGVGGIAETQYF
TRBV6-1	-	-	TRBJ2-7	TGTGCCAGCAGCGGGACCGTCCTGGGGGCCTACGAGCAGTACTTC	CASSGTVLGAYEQYF
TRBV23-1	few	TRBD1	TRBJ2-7	TGCGCCAGCAGTCGACGACAGGGCTGGGACGAGCAGTACTTC	CASSRRQGWDEQYF
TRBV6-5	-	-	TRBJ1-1	TGTGCCAGCAGTCCCGTGGGCCTAAGGGATACTGAAGCTTTCTTT	CASSPVGLRDTEAFF
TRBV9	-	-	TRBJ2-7	TGTGCCAGCAGCGGGGCCGATCTTGGCGAGCAGTACTTC	CASSGADLGEQYF
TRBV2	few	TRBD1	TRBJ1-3	TGTGCCAGCGCGCCGGGACAGGGTCGAAACACCATATATTTT	CASAPGQGRNTIYF
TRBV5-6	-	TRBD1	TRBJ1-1	TGTGCCAGCAGCTCGGGACAGGGGTACACTGAAGCTTTCTTT	CASSSGQGYTEAFF
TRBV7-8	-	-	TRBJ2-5	TGTGCCAGCAGCTTCCGATCGGAGCGGGAGACCCAGTACTTC	CASSFRSERETQYF
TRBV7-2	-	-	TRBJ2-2	TGTGCCAGCAGCTTAGACCCGATAGCGTTTAAACCCACCGGGGAGCTGTTTTTT	CASSLDPIAFKPTGELFF
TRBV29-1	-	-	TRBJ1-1	TGCAGCGTTGGTCTCAGGATGAACACTGAAGCTTTCTTT	CSVGLRMNTEAFF
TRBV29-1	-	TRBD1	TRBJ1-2	TGCAGCGTTGGGGACAGGGGCTATGGCTACACCTTC	CSVGDRGYGYTF
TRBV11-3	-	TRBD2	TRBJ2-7	TGTGCCAGCAGCTTAGACGGACTAGCGGGAGAGGACGAGCAGTACTTC	CASSLDGLAGEDEQYF
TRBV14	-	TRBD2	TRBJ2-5	TGTGCCAGCAGCCAAGAACGCGGGACTAGCGGGAGACTTCAAGAGACCCAGTACTTC	CASSQERGTSGRLQETQYF
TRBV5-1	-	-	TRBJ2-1	TGCGCCAGCAGCTTGGTGCCGGGCAATGAGCAGTTCTTC	CASSLVPGNEQFF
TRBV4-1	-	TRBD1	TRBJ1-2	TGCGCCAGCAGGGACAACAGGGGGCAGGTCTATGGCTACACCTTC	CASRDNRGQVYGYTF
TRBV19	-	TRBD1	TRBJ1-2	TGTGCCAGTAGTCTTCGGACAGGTTATGGCTACACCTTC	CASSLRTGYGYTF
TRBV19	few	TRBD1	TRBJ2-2	TGTGCCAGTATCCGACAGGGGGCGCGTGGCGGGGAGCTGTTTTTT	CASIRQGARGGELFF
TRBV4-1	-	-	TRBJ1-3	TGCGCCAGCAGCCAAACAGGGTCTGGAAACACCATATATTTT	CASSQTGSGNTIYF